This TCR beta chain emerged from a study of human T cells and chemical hapten exposure. This clonotype was counted at least ten times. This CDR3 has 14 residues. Germline loops: CDR1 ENHRY, CDR2 SYGVKD. Trimming took off 4 bases at V and 0 bases at J, with 8 bases between the two ends. The time point here: patch test 2, 6 weeks after DPC sensitization. Treatment indicated: therapeutic diphenylcyclopropenone sensitization with weekly scalp DPC. Blood draws came first, before each patch test. TCRdb processed the RACE reads anew with MiXCR; each CDR3 protein has one entry. The top ten hold about 5.6% of the sample, which has just over 350,000 distinct CDR3 sequences, about 6% seen once.

The TCR originated in a woman between 18 and 30 years old with alopecia areata. Some clones in this sample may be carry-over from other donors' samples. The chain links TRBV10-3 to TRBJ2-3; D is unresolved. The material sequenced was whole blood, taken in connection with sensitization to the hapten diphenylcyclopropenone (DPC). The DNA for the CDR3 is TGTGCCATCAGTGGGGCCAGGAGCACAGATACGCAGTATTTT. Translation: CAISGARSTDTQYF.